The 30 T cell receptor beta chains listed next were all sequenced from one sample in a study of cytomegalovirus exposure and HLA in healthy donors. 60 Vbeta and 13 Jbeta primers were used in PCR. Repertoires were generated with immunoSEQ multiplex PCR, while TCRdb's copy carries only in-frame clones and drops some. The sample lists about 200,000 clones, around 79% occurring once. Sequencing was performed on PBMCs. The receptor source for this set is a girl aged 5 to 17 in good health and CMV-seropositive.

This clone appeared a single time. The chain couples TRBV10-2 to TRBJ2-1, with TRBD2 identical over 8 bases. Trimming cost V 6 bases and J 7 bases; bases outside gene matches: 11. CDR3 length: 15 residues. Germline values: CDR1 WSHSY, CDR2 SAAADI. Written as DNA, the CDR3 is TGCGCCAGCAGCGGGTCGGGGGGGGGCAAGAATGAGCAGTTCTTC. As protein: CASSGSGGGKNEQFF.

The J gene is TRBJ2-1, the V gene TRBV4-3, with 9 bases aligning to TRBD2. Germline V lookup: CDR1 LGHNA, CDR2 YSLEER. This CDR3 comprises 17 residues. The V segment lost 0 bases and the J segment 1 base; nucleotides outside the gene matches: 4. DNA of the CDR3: TGCGCCAGCAGCCAAGACCCTGCGGGGGGGTCCTACAATGAGCAGTTCTTC. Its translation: CASSQDPAGGSYNEQFF.

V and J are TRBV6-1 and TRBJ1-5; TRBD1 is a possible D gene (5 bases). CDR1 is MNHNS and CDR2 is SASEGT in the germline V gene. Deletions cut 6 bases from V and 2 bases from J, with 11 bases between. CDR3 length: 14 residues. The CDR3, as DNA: TGTGCCAGCAGCCAGGGATCGGGCAATCAGCCCCAGCATTTT. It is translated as CASSQGSGNQPQHF.

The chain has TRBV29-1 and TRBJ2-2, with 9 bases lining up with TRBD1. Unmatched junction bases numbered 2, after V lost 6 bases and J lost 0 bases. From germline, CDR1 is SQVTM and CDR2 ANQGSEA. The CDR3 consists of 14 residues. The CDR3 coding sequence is TGCAGCGTGGGGACAGGGTCGAACACCGGGGAGCTGTTTTTT. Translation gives CSVGTGSNTGELFF.

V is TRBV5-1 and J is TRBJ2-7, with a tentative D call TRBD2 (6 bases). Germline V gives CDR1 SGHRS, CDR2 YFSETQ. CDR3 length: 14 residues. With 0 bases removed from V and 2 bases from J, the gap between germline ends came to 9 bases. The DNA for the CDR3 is TGCGCCAGCAGCTTGGGTCCGGGGGCCTACGAGCAGTACTTC. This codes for CASSLGPGAYEQYF.

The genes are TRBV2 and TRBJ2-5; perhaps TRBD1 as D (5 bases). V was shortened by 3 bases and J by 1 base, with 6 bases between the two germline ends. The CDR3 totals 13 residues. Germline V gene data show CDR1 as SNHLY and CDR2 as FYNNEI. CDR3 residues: CASSEQGQETQYF. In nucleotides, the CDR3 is TGTGCCAGCAGTGAGCAGGGCCAAGAGACCCAGTACTTC. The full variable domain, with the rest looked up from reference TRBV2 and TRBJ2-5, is EPEVTQTPSHQVTQMGQEVILRCVPISNHLYFYWYRQILGQKVEFLVSFYNNEISEKSEIFDDQFSVERPDGSNFTLKIRSTKLEDSAMYFCASSEQGQETQYFGPGTRLLVL.

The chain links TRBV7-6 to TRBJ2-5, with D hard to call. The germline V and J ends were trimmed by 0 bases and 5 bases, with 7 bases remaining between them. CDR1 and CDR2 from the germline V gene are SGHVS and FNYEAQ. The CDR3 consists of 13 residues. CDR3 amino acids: CASSLASSETQYF. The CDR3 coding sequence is TGTGCCAGCAGCTTAGCTTCGTCGGAGACCCAGTACTTC.

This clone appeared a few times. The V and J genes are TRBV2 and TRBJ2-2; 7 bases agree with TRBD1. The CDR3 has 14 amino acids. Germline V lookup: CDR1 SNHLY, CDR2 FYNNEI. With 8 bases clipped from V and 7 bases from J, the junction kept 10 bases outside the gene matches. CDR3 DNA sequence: TGTGCCAGCCGTCCTCCGGGACAGTTCGGGGAGCTGTTTTTT. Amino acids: CASRPPGQFGELFF.

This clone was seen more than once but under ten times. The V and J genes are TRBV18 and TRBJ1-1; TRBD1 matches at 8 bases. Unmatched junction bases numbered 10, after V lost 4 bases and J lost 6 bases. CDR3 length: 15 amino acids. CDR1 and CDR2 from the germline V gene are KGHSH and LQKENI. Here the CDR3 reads CASSLVGQGVAEAFF. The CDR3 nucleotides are TGTGCCAGCTCACTAGTCGGACAGGGTGTAGCTGAAGCTTTCTTT.

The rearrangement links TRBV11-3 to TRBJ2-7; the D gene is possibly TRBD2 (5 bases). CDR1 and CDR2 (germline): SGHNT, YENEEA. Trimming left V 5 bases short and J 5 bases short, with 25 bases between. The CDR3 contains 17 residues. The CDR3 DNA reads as TGTGCCAGCAGCCAATCAGGCCGAACTAGTTCGATCAACGAGCAGTACTTC. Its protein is CASSQSGRTSSINEQYF.

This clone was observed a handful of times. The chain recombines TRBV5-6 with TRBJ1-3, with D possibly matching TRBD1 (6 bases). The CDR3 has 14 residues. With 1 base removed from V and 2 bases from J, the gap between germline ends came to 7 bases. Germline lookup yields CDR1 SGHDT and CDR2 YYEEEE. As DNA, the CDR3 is TGTGCCAGCAGCTTGTGGGGGCCTGGAAACACCATATATTTT. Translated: CASSLWGPGNTIYF.

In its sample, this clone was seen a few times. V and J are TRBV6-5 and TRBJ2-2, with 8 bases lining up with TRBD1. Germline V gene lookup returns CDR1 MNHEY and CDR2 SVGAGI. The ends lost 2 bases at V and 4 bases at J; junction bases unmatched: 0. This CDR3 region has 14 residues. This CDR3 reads CASSYTGGTGELFF. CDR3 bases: TGTGCCAGCAGTTACACAGGGGGCACCGGGGAGCTGTTTTTT.

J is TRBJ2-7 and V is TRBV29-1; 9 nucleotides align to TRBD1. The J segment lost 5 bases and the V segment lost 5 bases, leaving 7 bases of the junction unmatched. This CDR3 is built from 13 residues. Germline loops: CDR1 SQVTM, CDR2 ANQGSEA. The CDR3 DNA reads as TGCAGCGTTACAGGGGGCTATGGGGACGAGCAGTACTTC. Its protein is CSVTGGYGDEQYF.

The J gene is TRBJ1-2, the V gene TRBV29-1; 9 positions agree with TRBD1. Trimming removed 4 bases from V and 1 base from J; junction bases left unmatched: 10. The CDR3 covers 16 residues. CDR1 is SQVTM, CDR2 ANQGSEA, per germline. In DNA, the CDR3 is TGCAGCGTTGGCCCCGGGACAGGGCTTTTTAACTATGGCTACACCTTC. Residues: CSVGPGTGLFNYGYTF.

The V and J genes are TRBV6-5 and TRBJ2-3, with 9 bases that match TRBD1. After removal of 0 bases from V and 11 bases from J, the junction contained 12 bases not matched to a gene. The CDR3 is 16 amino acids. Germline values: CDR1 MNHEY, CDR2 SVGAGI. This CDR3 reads CASSYSGTGLGMGQYF. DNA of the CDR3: TGTGCCAGCAGTTACTCGGGGACAGGGTTGGGGATGGGGCAGTATTTT.

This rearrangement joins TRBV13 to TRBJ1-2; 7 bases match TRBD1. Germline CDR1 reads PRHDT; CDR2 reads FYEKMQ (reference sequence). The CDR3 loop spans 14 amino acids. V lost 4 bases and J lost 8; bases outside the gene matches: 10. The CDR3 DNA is TGTGCCAGCAGCTCCCGACAGGGCGCCCGGGGCTACACCTTC. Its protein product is CASSSRQGARGYTF.

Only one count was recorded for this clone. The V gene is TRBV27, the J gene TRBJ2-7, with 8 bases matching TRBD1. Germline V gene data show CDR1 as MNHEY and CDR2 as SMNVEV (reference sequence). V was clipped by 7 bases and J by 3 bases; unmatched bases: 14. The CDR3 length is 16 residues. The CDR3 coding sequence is TGTGCCAGCATTCCCCAGGGGGCCCAAAGTAGCTACGAGCAGTACTTC. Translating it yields CASIPQGAQSSYEQYF.

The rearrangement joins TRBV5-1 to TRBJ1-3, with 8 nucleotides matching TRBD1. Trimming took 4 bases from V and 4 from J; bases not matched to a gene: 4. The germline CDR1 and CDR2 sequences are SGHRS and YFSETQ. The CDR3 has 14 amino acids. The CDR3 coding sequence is TGCGCCAGCAGCCCGGGGGACAGGGGAAACACCATATATTTT. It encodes CASSPGDRGNTIYF.

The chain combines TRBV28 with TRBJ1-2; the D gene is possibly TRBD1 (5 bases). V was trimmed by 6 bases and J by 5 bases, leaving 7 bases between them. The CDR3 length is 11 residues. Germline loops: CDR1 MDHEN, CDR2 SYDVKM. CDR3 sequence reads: CASSGGYGYTF. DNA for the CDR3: TGTGCCAGCAGCGGGGGTTATGGCTACACCTTC.

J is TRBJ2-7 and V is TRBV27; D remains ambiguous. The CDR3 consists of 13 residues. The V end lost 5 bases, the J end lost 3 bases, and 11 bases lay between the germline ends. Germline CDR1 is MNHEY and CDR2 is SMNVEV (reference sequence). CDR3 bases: TGTGCCAGCAGTCAGACACCCTACTACGAGCAGTACTTC. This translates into CASSQTPYYEQYF.

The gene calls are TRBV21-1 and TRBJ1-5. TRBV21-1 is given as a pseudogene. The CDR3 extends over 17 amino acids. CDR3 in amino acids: CASSKRCQEREVQPQHF. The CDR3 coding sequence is TGTGCCAGCAGCAAAAGGTGCCAGGAGAGGGAGGTCCAGCCCCAGCATTTT.

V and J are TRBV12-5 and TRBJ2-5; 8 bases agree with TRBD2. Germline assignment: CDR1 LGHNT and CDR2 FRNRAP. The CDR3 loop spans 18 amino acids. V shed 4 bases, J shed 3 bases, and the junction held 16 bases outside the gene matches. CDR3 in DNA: TGTGCTAGTGGTTCCACACCCTTTGGCGGGGGGCGGGAAGAGACCCAGTACTTC. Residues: CASGSTPFGGGREETQYF.

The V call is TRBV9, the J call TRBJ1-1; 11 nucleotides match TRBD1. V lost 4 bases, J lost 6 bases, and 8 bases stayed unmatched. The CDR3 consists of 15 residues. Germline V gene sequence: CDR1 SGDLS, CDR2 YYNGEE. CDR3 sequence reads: CASSPSGQGASEAFF. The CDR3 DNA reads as TGTGCCAGCAGCCCCTCCGGACAGGGGGCATCTGAAGCTTTCTTT.

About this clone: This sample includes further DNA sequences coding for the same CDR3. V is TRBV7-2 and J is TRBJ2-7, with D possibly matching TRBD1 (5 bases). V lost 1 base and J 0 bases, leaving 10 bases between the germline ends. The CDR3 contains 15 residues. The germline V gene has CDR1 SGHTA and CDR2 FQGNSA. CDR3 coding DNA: TGTGCCAGCAGCTTAGTTTTAGACAGCTCCTACGAGCAGTACTTC. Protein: CASSLVLDSSYEQYF. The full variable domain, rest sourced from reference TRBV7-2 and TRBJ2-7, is GAGVSQSPSNKVTEKGKDVELRCDPISGHTALYWYRQSLGQGLEFLIYFQGNSAPDKSGLPSDRFSAERTGGSVSTLTIQRTQQEDSAVYLCASSLVLDSSYEQYFGPGTRLTVT.

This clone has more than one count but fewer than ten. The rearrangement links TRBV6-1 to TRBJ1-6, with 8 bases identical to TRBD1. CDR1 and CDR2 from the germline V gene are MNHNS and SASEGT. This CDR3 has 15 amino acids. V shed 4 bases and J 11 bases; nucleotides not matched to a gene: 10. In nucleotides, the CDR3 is TGTGCCAGCAGTGCACTGGACAGGGTCGATACACCCCTCCACTTT. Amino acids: CASSALDRVDTPLHF.

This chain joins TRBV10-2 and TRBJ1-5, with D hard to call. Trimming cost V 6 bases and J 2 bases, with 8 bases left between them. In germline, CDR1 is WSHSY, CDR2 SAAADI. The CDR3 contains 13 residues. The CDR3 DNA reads TGCGCCAGCAGCGGCCGGGGCAATCAGCCCCAGCATTTT. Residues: CASSGRGNQPQHF.

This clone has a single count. The CDR3 spells CASSYGGDFNYGYTF. CDR3 coding DNA: TGTGCCAGCAGTTACGGAGGGGATTTTAACTATGGCTACACCTTC. The chain is built from TRBV6-5 and TRBJ1-2, with D tentatively TRBD1 (5 bases). The ends were cut back, 2 bases at V and 1 base at J, with 11 bases in the middle. Germline CDR1 MNHEY, CDR2 SVGAGI. The length of the CDR3 is 15 residues.

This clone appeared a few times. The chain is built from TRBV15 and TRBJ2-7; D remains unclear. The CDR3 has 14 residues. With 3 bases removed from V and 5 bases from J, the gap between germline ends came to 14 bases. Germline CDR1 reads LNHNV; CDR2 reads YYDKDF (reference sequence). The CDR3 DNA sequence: TGTGCCACCAGCAGCACAGCCTCCTACGACGAGCAGTACTTC. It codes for CATSSTASYDEQYF.

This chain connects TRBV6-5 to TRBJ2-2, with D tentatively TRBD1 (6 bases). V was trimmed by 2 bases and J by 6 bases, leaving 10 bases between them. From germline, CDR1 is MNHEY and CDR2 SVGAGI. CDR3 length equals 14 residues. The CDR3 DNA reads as TGTGCCAGCAGTTACGTGGGGGCGTCCGGGGAGCTGTTTTTT. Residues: CASSYVGASGELFF.

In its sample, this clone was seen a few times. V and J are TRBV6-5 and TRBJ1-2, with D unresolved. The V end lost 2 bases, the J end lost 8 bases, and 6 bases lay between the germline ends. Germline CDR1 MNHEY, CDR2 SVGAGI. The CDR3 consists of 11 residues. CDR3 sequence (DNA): TGTGCCAGCAGTTACCCCGGGGGCTACACCTTC. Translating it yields CASSYPGGYTF.